Reported below is one TCR beta chain. The protocol attached unique molecular identifiers to individual cDNA molecules. TCRdb re-called the 5' RACE reads through MiXCR, storing one row per CDR3 protein. The table lists fewer than 120,000 distinct CDR3 sequences, 10% to 15% of them singletons, with less than 4.5% in the top ten. The entry originates in a study of early T cells in non-severe SARS-CoV-2 infection. Study context: With bulk RNA from unsorted whole blood as input, sequencing yielded unpaired chains.

From germline, CDR1 is MDHEN and CDR2 SYDVKM. Trimming stripped 6 bases from V and 3 bases from J, with 11 bases between. The CDR3 is 13 amino acids. The source is an adult who was a healthcare worker with PCR-confirmed SARS-CoV-2 infection or an uninfected control (not recorded which). This specimen consisted of whole blood, obtained at baseline. This rearrangement joins TRBV28 to TRBJ2-5; D not certain. CDR3 in amino acids: CASSQTGEETQYF. The DNA for the CDR3 is TGTGCCAGCAGCCAAACTGGGGAAGAGACCCAGTACTTC.